This record looks at one T cell receptor beta chain sequence and its context. Its specificity is not known. The time point here: baseline pretreatment blood. Described treatment: 15 Gy SBRT to primary tumor, nephrectomy 4 weeks later. After SBRT, blood was collected at 2 and 4 weeks, plus baseline. Clear cell pathology was present in this patient's renal cell carcinoma. Profiled with immunoSEQ multiplex PCR; TCRdb holds only in-frame clones, not every one. Among about 95,000 clones listed, around nine tenths were seen once. This record belongs to a study of radiation and T cells in renal cell carcinoma. This CDR3 is built from 14 residues. Trimming left V 6 bases short and J 0 bases short, with 12 bases between. The V gene's germline CDR1 is SQVTM and CDR2 ANQGSEA. Study-wide findings and caveats: Baseline intratumoral clonotype presence is unknown without pretreatment biopsies.

The source was blood, collected from a patient whose treatment included radiotherapy and nephrectomy. The receptor's source is a man aged 50 to 60 with renal cell carcinoma. This chain joins TRBV29-1 and TRBJ1-5; D may be TRBD1 (6 bases). CDR3 in amino acids: CSVAGDYSNQPQHF. CDR3 bases: TGCAGCGTAGCAGGGGACTATAGCAATCAGCCCCAGCATTTT.